The present entry profiles one T cell receptor (beta chain) with its context. In the study's own analysis: Nucleated cell number was recorded as an estimate derived from reference gene primer amplification. Data came from immunoSEQ multiplex PCR; TCRdb stores just in-frame clones and leaves some out. The V and J calls and the clone size are those of that table, but D and trimming were determined from the DNA. Found here are approximately 52,000 clones, roughly nine tenths of them singletons; the top ten hold approximately 4.9%. These data belong to a study of blood T cell repertoires in COVID-19. About the research overall: Collection of acute and convalescent COVID-19 samples took place in the United States, Italy and Spain. The analysed material was cDNA or gDNA that came from T cells, B-cell-depleted T cells, or PBMCs.

The material sequenced was peripheral blood. This TCR came from a man in his 60s with active COVID-19.

Here the CDR3 DNA reads TGCGCCAGCAGCCAATATGGCACAGGCTCCTACAATGAGCAGTTCTTC. This translates into CASSQYGTGSYNEQFF. The chain uses TRBV4-3 and TRBJ2-1, with D perhaps TRBD1 (5 bases). This CDR3 contains 16 residues. Trimming pared 2 bases from V and 0 bases from J, leaving 11 bases between. Per the germline V gene, CDR1 is LGHNA and CDR2 is YSLEER.